A single sample gave rise to the 8 T cell receptor beta chains below, sequenced in a study of early T cells in non-severe SARS-CoV-2 infection. One entry per CDR3 protein, called by TCRdb with MiXCR from the 5' RACE reads. The data hold about 64,000 distinct CDR3 sequences, with roughly 13% observed a single time. The sequenced material came from whole blood. The receptors were gathered from an adult who was a healthcare worker with PCR-confirmed SARS-CoV-2 infection or an uninfected control (not recorded which).

This chain joins TRBV20-1 and TRBJ1-4, with D perhaps matching TRBD1 (5 bases). Germline V CDR1 and CDR2: DFQATT, SNEGSKA (reference sequence). There are 14 residues in the CDR3. V lost 5 bases, J lost 3 bases, and 13 bases lay in between. CDR3 sequence: CSALGRESNEKLFF. In DNA, the CDR3 is TGCAGTGCTCTGGGCAGGGAATCTAATGAAAAACTGTTTTTT.

The chain is built from TRBV3-1 and TRBJ2-4; 7 bases fit TRBD1. The CDR3 loop spans 13 amino acids. Germline V gene sequence: CDR1 LGHDT, CDR2 YNNKEL (reference sequence). V dropped 5 bases and J dropped 5; count of bases not matched to a gene: 3. CDR3 nucleotide sequence: TGTGCCAGCAGCACAGGGGCGGAAAACATTCAGTACTTC. This codes for CASSTGAENIQYF. The variable domain in full, completed from reference TRBV3-1 and TRBJ2-4, reads DTAVSQTPKYLVTQMGNDKSIKCEQNLGHDTMYWYKQDSKKFLKIMFSYNNKELIINETVPNRFSPKSPDKAHLNLHINSLELGDSAVYFCASSTGAENIQYFGAGTRLSVL.

In this sample, this clonotype turned up a few times. The germline gene is not matched at one end of the junction; a read error may be the cause. The chain uses TRBV7-7 and TRBJ2-1; D not certain. Germline values: CDR1 SSHAT, CDR2 FNYEAQ (reference sequence). The CDR3 runs to 16 residues. The CDR3 DNA is TGTGCTAGCAGCTCCGTCAAGGGCGCCCCGTACAATGAGCAGTTCTTC. This gives the protein CASSSVKGAPYNEQFF.

This clonotype showed up just a few times. The chain carries TRBV2 and TRBJ1-2, with no clear D. This CDR3 region has 13 residues. The germline V gene encodes CDR1 SNHLY and CDR2 FYNNEI. V shed 3 bases and J shed 6 bases, with 11 bases lying between them. This CDR3 reads CASSDRQGHGYTF. DNA of the CDR3: TGTGCCAGCAGTGATAGGCAAGGCCATGGCTACACCTTC.

The chain recombines TRBV13 with TRBJ1-2; D perhaps matches TRBD1 (6 bases). CDR1 and CDR2 from the germline V gene are PRHDT and FYEKMQ (reference sequence). Trimming cost V 5 bases and J 4 bases, with 11 bases left between them. The CDR3 sequence is 13 residues long. CDR3 nucleotides: TGTGCCAGCAGCCGCGGACAGTTCTATGGCTACACCTTC. It is translated as CASSRGQFYGYTF.

This clonotype was recorded at least ten times. This sequence joins TRBV12-3 or TRBV12-4 and TRBJ2-5; 9 nucleotides align to TRBD1. The CDR3 has 13 residues. V lost 6 bases, J lost 5 bases, and 4 bases stayed unmatched. The CDR3 sequence is CASRRGQGETQYF. The CDR3 DNA reads TGTGCCAGCAGGAGAGGACAGGGGGAGACCCAGTACTTC.

The gene calls are TRBV29-1 and TRBJ1-1; TRBD1 is a possible D gene (6 bases). The CDR3 length is 14 residues. V lost 6 bases, J lost 1 base, and 15 bases lay in between. Germline CDR1 reads SQVTM; CDR2 reads ANQGSEA. In nucleotides, the CDR3 is TGCAGCGTCGGCCCGGGACATAGGAACACTGAAGCTTTCTTT. Amino acids: CSVGPGHRNTEAFF.

This clonotype was seen ten or more times. The chain uses TRBV5-1 and TRBJ1-5; D is ambiguous. The CDR3 loop spans 11 amino acids. Germline V gives CDR1 SGHRS, CDR2 YFSETQ. Trimming stripped 2 bases from V and 8 bases from J, with 5 bases between. The CDR3 is CASSFREPQHF. CDR3 coding DNA: TGCGCCAGCAGCTTCCGGGAGCCCCAGCATTTT.